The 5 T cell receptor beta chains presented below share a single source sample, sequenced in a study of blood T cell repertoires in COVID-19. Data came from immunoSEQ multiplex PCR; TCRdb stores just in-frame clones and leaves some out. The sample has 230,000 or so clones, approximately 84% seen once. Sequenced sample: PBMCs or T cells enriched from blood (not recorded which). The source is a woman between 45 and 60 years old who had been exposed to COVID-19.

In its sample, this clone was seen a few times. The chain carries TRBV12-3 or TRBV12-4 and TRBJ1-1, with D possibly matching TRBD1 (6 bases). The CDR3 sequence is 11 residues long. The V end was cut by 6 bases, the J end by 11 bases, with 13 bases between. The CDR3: CASSKTGGAFF. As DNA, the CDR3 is TGTGCCAGCAGCAAGACAGGTGGGGCTTTCTTT.

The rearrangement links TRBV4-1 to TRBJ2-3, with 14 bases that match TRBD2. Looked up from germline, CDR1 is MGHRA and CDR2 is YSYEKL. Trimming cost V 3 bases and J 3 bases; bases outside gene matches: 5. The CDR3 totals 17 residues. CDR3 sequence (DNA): TGCGCCAGCAGCCAGGTGACTAGCGGGGGGGCAACAGATACGCAGTATTTT. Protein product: CASSQVTSGGATDTQYF.

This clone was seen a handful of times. Here the CDR3 DNA reads TGTGCCAGCACCACCGCCGGACAGGGGTACTACGAGCAGTACTTC. The encoded protein is CASTTAGQGYYEQYF. V gene TRBV6-5 combines with J gene TRBJ2-7, with 9 bases that match TRBD1. Trimming at V came to 7 bases and at J to 3 bases, leaving 10 bases not matched to a gene. Germline V gene sequence: CDR1 MNHEY, CDR2 SVGAGI. The CDR3 runs to 15 residues.

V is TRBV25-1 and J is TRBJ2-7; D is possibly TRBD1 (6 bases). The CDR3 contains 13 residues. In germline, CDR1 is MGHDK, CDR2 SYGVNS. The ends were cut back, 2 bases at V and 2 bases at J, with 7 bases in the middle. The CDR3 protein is CASSEDRTYEQYF. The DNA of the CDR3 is TGTGCCAGCAGTGAAGACAGGACCTACGAGCAGTACTTC.

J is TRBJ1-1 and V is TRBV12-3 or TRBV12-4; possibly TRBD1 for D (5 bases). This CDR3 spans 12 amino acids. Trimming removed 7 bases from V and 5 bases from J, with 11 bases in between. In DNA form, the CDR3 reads TGTGCCAGCACCAGGGAATCGACTGAAGCTTTCTTT. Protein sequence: CASTRESTEAFF.